This T cell receptor beta chain derives from a study of T cell repertoires in cytomegalovirus infection. In the case of this clonotype: Its cognate antigen is unknown.

From the reads, TCRdb called clonotypes with MiXCR, one entry per CDR3 protein. The sample lists some 99,000 distinct CDR3 sequences, 29% occurring once. Germline V gene data show CDR1 as SEHNR and CDR2 as FQNEAQ (reference sequence). The CDR3 contains 12 residues. Trimming removed 3 bases from V and 3 bases from J, with 4 bases in between. Overall study results and limits: The ex vivo response was dominated by HLA-C-restricted CMV-specific TCR beta clonotypes.

This specimen consisted of CD8+ T cells from cultured PBMCs, obtained from culture after CMV antigen stimulation. The chain has TRBV7-9 and TRBJ2-3; the D is unclear. The receptor was derived from a human donor in good health (CMV status not recorded). Some clones in this sample may be carry-over from other donors' samples. CDR3 loop: CASSFFTDTQYF. In DNA, the CDR3 is TGTGCCAGCAGCTTCTTTACAGATACGCAGTATTTT.